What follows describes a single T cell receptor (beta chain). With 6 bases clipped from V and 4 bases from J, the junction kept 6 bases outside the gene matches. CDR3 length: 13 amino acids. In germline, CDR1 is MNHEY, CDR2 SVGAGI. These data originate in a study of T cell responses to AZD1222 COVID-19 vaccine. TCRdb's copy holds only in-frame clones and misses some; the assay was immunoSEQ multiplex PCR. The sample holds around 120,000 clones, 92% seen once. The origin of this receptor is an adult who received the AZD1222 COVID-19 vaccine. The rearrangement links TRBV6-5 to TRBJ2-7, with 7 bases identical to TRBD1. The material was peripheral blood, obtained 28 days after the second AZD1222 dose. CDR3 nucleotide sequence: TGTGCCAGCAGGCAGGGGGAGATTTACGAGCAGTACTTC. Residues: CASRQGEIYEQYF.